A single sample gave rise to the 19 T cell receptor beta chains below, sequenced in a study of cytomegalovirus exposure and HLA in healthy donors. Researchers ran the PCR with 60 Vbeta and 13 Jbeta primers. Sequenced by immunoSEQ multiplex PCR; TCRdb stores in-frame clones only, minus some. The repertoire holds about 170,000 clones, under 90% seen once, with less than 2% in the top ten. Sequencing was carried out using PBMCs. The receptors originated from a male donor in good health and CMV-seronegative.

In this sample, this clone turned up a few times. V and J are TRBV5-1 and TRBJ2-1, with a possible D match to TRBD2 (5 bases). The CDR3 consists of 16 residues. Germline assignment: CDR1 SGHRS and CDR2 YFSETQ. V was pared by 7 bases and J by 4 bases, with 21 bases between. This chain's CDR3 is CASAGREAILYNEQFF. The CDR3 nucleotides are TGCGCCAGCGCCGGACGGGAAGCTATCCTATACAATGAGCAGTTCTTC.

In this sample, this clone turned up once. This sequence joins TRBV11-1 and TRBJ1-1; possibly TRBD1 for D (5 bases). CDR1 is SGHAT, CDR2 FQDESV, per germline (reference sequence). The germline V and J ends were trimmed by 5 bases and 5 bases, with 18 bases remaining between them. The CDR3 consists of 15 residues. CDR3 coding DNA: TGTGCCAGCAGCGATAATACCAGGGTCGGTACTGAAGCTTTCTTT. Protein product: CASSDNTRVGTEAFF.

In its sample, this clone was seen a few times. The chain combines TRBV10-3 with TRBJ1-5; no definite D call. With 0 bases removed from V and 4 bases from J, the gap between germline ends came to 13 bases. Germline V CDR1 and CDR2: ENHRY, SYGVKD. CDR3 length equals 16 residues. In DNA, the CDR3 is TGTGCCATCAGTGAGTCTGGATTGACGGGAAATCAGCCCCAGCATTTT. Protein: CAISESGLTGNQPQHF.

Only a few counts were recorded for this clone. The chain carries TRBV5-4 and TRBJ2-5, with D possibly being TRBD1 (6 bases). Germline V CDR1 and CDR2: SGHNT, YYREEE (reference sequence). The length of the CDR3 is 13 residues. Trimming took 4 bases from V and 6 from J, leaving 13 bases between them. In DNA, the CDR3 is TGTGCCAGCAGCGGGCGGACAGCTAAGACCCAGTACTTC. Translation: CASSGRTAKTQYF.

The rearrangement links TRBV14 to TRBJ2-3; 7 positions agree with TRBD2. Looked up from germline, CDR1 is SGHDN and CDR2 is FVKESK. This CDR3 is built from 15 residues. The trim removed 0 bases at V and 8 bases at J, leaving 8 bases unmatched. The CDR3 sequence is CASSQETGGVATQYF. The CDR3 DNA is TGTGCCAGCAGCCAAGAGACGGGGGGAGTTGCTACGCAGTATTTT.

V is TRBV15 and J is TRBJ1-2; 7 bases align to TRBD1. This CDR3 comprises 17 residues. Germline V CDR1 and CDR2: LNHNV, YYDKDF (reference sequence). V was clipped by 2 bases and J by 2 bases; unmatched bases: 11. This chain's CDR3 is CATSRRAPTGPNYGYTF. The CDR3 bases are TGTGCCACCAGCAGAAGGGCCCCGACAGGGCCCAACTATGGCTACACCTTC.

The chain links TRBV5-4 to TRBJ1-2; D gene unclear. The CDR3 contains 15 residues. V gave up 0 bases and J gave up 0 bases, with 9 bases separating them. Germline loops: CDR1 SGHNT, CDR2 YYREEE (reference sequence). The CDR3 spells CASSLDVDSNYGYTF. In nucleotides, the CDR3 is TGTGCCAGCAGCTTGGACGTAGACTCTAACTATGGCTACACCTTC.

J is TRBJ2-7 and V is TRBV11-2; 8 nucleotides align to TRBD1. With 5 bases clipped from V and 3 bases from J, the junction kept 9 bases outside the gene matches. The V gene's germline CDR1 is SGHAT and CDR2 FQNNGV. The CDR3 has 15 residues. DNA of the CDR3: TGTGCCAGCAGCCCTGGGACAGGACACAACTACGAGCAGTACTTC. Encoded protein: CASSPGTGHNYEQYF.

The chain is built from TRBV30 and TRBJ2-7; 9 bases map to TRBD1. This CDR3 spans 17 amino acids. CDR1 and CDR2 (germline): GTSNPN, SVGIG (reference sequence). With V trimmed by 3 bases and J by 5 bases, 17 bases remained unmatched. CDR3 DNA sequence: TGTGCCTGGAGGACTACGGGCGGGACAGGGTTAGGGCACGAGCAGTACTTC. Its protein is CAWRTTGGTGLGHEQYF. Together with reference TRBV30 and TRBJ2-7, the CDR3 gives the full variable domain: SQTIHQWPATLVQPVGSPLSLECTVEGTSNPNLYWYRQAAGRGLQLLFYSVGIGQISSEVPQNLSASRPQDRQFILSSKKLLLSDSGFYLCAWRTTGGTGLGHEQYFGPGTRLTVT.

The gene calls are TRBV11-1 and TRBJ1-2, with 7 bases fitting TRBD1. The junction had 10 bases not matched to a gene; V was cut back by 4 bases and J by 8 bases. Germline CDR1 and CDR2: SGHAT and FQDESV (reference sequence). The CDR3 length is 14 residues. CDR3 in amino acids: CASSSTTGRDGYTF. CDR3 in DNA: TGTGCCAGCAGCTCGACGACAGGGCGGGACGGCTACACCTTC.

V is TRBV29-1 and J is TRBJ2-7; TRBD2 agrees at 9 bases. Germline V lookup: CDR1 SQVTM, CDR2 ANQGSEA. The V and J ends lost 7 bases and 5 bases, in that order; junction bases with no gene match: 15. CDR3 length equals 15 residues. CDR3 bases: TGCAGCGCTAGGGGGTGGCGGGAGGGCCCCAACGAGCAGTACTTC. This gives the protein CSARGWREGPNEQYF.

This clone was seen many times. This chain joins TRBV25-1 and TRBJ1-2; D is uncertain. The V gene lost 2 bases and the J gene lost 4 bases, with 8 bases spanning the gap. The CDR3 contains 13 residues. Germline values: CDR1 MGHDK, CDR2 SYGVNS. CDR3 DNA sequence: TGTGCCAGCAGTGAAGGTCAGGCCTATGGCTACACCTTC. Encoded protein: CASSEGQAYGYTF.

The chain recombines TRBV5-1 with TRBJ2-3; D possibly corresponds to TRBD1 (6 bases). Trimming took off 0 bases at V and 6 bases at J, with 11 bases between the two ends. Germline lookup yields CDR1 SGHRS and CDR2 YFSETQ. The CDR3 is made up of 14 amino acids. The CDR3 region has the DNA TGCGCCAGCAGCTTGGGCAGGGGTGAGGATACGCAGTATTTT. Translating it yields CASSLGRGEDTQYF.

The chain is built from TRBV27 and TRBJ2-3; 8 bases are a match to TRBD2. The CDR3 sequence is 17 residues long. Losses at the gene ends were 5 bases for V and 2 bases for J; bases not matched to a gene: 12. Germline CDR1 and CDR2: MNHEY and SMNVEV (reference sequence). The CDR3 sequence is CASSPRGGVVTTDTQYF. The CDR3 DNA follows: TGTGCCAGCAGTCCCCGGGGGGGAGTTGTCACCACAGATACGCAGTATTTT.

The chain links TRBV15 to TRBJ2-3, with TRBD1 as a possible D gene (5 bases). The CDR3 covers 16 residues. CDR1 is LNHNV and CDR2 is YYDKDF in the germline V gene (reference sequence). V dropped 1 base and J dropped 4 bases, with 15 bases sitting between them. For the CDR3, the DNA is TGTGCCACCAGCAGAGGTCAGGGTCAAGGTCCAGATACGCAGTATTTT. Amino acids: CATSRGQGQGPDTQYF.

The chain is built from TRBV28 and TRBJ1-2; 12 positions agree with TRBD1. CDR1 and CDR2 (germline): MDHEN, SYDVKM. CDR3 size: 14 residues. Trimming at V came to 6 bases and at J to 8 bases, leaving 7 bases not matched to a gene. Here the CDR3 reads CASSGTGGAEGYTF. The CDR3 coding sequence is TGTGCCAGCAGCGGGACAGGGGGCGCAGAAGGCTACACCTTC.

The sample holds one count of this clone. The chain combines TRBV19 with TRBJ1-2; D not certain. CDR3 length: 14 amino acids. Germline CDR1 is LNHDA and CDR2 is SQIVND (reference sequence). Trimming cost V 5 bases and J 0 bases, with 10 bases left between them. The CDR3 spells CASSYFSSNYGYTF. CDR3 sequence (DNA): TGTGCCAGTAGTTATTTTTCGTCTAACTATGGCTACACCTTC.

The chain employs TRBV28 and TRBJ1-2; the D is unclear. V dropped 7 bases and J dropped 7 bases, with 19 bases sitting between them. The CDR3 is made up of 14 amino acids. Germline V gene sequence: CDR1 MDHEN, CDR2 SYDVKM. The DNA of the CDR3 is TGTGCCAGCACTCCTGGGCCCCTACAAAGTGGCTACACCTTC. It codes for CASTPGPLQSGYTF.

Only one count was recorded for this clone. This sequence joins TRBV2 and TRBJ2-3, with D perhaps matching TRBD1 (6 bases). V shed 4 bases and J shed 6 bases, with 20 bases lying between them. The CDR3 extends over 16 amino acids. Germline V gene sequence: CDR1 SNHLY, CDR2 FYNNEI. The CDR3 coding sequence is TGTGCCAGCAGTGGGACAGTGCCCCCGGAAAGGGATACGCAGTATTTT. This translates into CASSGTVPPERDTQYF.